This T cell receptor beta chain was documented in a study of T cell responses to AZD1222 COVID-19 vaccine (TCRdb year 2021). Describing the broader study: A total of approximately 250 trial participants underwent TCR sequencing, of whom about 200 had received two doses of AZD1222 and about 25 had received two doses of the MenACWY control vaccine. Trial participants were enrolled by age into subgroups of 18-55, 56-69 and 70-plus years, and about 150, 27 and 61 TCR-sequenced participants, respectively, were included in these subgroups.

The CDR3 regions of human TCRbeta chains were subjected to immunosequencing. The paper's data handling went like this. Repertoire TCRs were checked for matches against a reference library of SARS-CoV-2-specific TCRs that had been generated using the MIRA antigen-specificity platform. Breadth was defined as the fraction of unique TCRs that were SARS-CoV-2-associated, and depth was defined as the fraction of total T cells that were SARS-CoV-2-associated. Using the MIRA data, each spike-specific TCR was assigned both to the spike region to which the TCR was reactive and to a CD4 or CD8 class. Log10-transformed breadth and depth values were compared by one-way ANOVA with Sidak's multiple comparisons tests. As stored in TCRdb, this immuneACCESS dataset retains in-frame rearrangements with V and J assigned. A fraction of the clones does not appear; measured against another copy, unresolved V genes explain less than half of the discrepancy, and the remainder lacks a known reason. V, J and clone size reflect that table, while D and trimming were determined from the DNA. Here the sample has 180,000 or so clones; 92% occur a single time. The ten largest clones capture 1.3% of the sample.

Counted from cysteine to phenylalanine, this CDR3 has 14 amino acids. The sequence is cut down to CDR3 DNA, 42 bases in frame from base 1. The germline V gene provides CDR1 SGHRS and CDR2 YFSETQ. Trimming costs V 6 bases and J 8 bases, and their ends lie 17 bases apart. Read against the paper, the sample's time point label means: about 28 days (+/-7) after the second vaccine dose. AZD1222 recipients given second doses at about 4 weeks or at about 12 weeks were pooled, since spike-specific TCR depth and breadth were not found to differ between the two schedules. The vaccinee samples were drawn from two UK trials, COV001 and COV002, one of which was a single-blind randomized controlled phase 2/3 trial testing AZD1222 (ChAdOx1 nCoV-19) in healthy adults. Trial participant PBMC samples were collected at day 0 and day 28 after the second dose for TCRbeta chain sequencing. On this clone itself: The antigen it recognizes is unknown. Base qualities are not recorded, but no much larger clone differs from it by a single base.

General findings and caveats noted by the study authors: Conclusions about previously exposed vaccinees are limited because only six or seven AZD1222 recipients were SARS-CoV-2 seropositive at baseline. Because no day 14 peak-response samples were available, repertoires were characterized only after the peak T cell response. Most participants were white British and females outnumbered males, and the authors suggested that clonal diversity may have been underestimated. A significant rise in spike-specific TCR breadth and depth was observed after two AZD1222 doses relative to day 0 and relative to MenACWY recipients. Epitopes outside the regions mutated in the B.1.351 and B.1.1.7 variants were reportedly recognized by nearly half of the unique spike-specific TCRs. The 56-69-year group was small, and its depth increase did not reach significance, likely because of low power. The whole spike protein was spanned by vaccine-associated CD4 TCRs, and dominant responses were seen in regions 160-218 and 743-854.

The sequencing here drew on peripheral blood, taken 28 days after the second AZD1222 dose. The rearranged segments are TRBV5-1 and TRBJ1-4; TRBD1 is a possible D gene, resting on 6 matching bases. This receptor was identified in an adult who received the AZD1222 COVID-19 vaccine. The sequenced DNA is TGCGCCAGCACCCTTCGGGGGCTCGGGGAAAAACTGTTTTTT. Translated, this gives CASTLRGLGEKLFF.